One T cell receptor beta chain is described in this entry. V lost 5 bases and J lost 13, with 14 bases in between. In germline, CDR1 is SEHNR, CDR2 FQNEAQ (reference sequence). CDR3 length equals 12 residues. This sample is part of a study of glioma-infiltrating T cells after dendritic cell vaccination. About the study: Patients received three intradermal dendritic cell vaccine injections at biweekly intervals.

The time point is: after dendritic cell vaccination, including at tumor progression/relapse. The repertoire was sequenced with immunoSEQ multiplex PCR; TCRdb's copy has only in-frame clones and lacks some. The profile covers 75,000 to 95,000 clones, with 75% to 90% appearing a single time and over 2% taken by the ten largest. This specimen was blood, taken after dendritic cell vaccination. The source is a human donor with glioblastoma. V usage is TRBV7-9 and J usage is TRBJ1-4; D remains unclear. The CDR3 DNA follows: TGTGCCAGCAGCCGAGAGGAGTCAGCACTGTTTTTT. The encoded protein is CASSREESALFF.